The 10 T cell receptor beta chains listed next were all sequenced from one sample in a study of T cells in Graves' hyperthyroidism and ophthalmopathy. What was amplified from RNA transcripts were TCR beta CDR3 regions. HTBI primers drove first-round RT-PCR of the TCR CDR3. One entry per CDR3 protein, called by TCRdb with MiXCR from the multiplex PCR reads. The repertoire holds 480,000 or so distinct CDR3 sequences, with approximately 48% as singletons. The material sequenced was peripheral blood or thyroid tissue (not recorded which). These receptors originate from an adult woman with Graves' disease, either hyperthyroidism or ophthalmopathy (not recorded which).

This clonotype was counted a few times. The V gene is TRBV7-2, the J gene TRBJ2-7; TRBD2 aligns across 11 bases. The CDR3 sequence is 18 residues long. Germline assignment: CDR1 SGHTA and CDR2 FQGNSA. The V and J ends lost 6 bases and 2 bases, in that order; junction bases with no gene match: 15. DNA for the CDR3: TGTGCCAGCAGGCGGACCTGGACTAGCGGGCCAGATACCTACGAGCAGTACTTC. Residues: CASRRTWTSGPDTYEQYF.

The table lists this clonotype with many counts. The rearrangement joins TRBV5-1 to TRBJ2-5, with D perhaps matching TRBD1 (7 bases). Between the trimmed V and J ends, which lost 1 base and 3 bases, there was a span of 13 bases. The CDR3 is 15 residues long. Germline V gives CDR1 SGHRS, CDR2 YFSETQ. CDR3 sequence: CASSLTTGEEETQYF. Written as DNA, the CDR3 is TGCGCCAGCAGCTTGACCACAGGGGAGGAAGAGACCCAGTACTTC.

This CDR3 reads CAITDGVFSTEAFF. CDR3 bases: TGTGCCATAACCGACGGGGTTTTTAGCACTGAAGCTTTCTTT. This sequence joins TRBV10-3 and TRBJ1-1, with D uncertain. V lost 9 bases to trimming and J lost 4 bases, with 18 bases between them. CDR1 ENHRY and CDR2 SYGVKD come from the germline V gene. The CDR3 runs to 14 residues.

In this sample, this clonotype turned up many times. The chain has TRBV4-2 and TRBJ2-5; D may be TRBD1 or TRBD2 (5 bases each). V lost 0 bases to trimming and J lost 5 bases, with 16 bases between them. Germline CDR1 LGHNA, CDR2 YNFKEQ. The CDR3 has 16 residues. CDR3 protein: CASSQDPLTWGETQYF. CDR3 nucleotides: TGTGCCAGCAGCCAAGACCCTCTGACCTGGGGGGAGACCCAGTACTTC.

This clonotype was found a few times. The V gene is TRBV10-3, the J gene TRBJ1-6; D is uncertain. V was cut by 3 bases and J by 5 bases, with 11 bases left in between. This CDR3 has 15 residues. CDR1 and CDR2 (germline): ENHRY, SYGVKD. The CDR3 is CAISEEVSHNSPLHF. For the CDR3, the DNA is TGTGCCATCAGTGAAGAGGTATCCCATAATTCACCCCTCCACTTT.

CDR3 region: CASSLTGRTVPSPLHF. DNA for the CDR3: TGTGCCAGCAGCTTAACTGGGAGGACAGTACCTTCACCCCTCCACTTT. The chain recombines TRBV7-3 with TRBJ1-6, with D possibly being TRBD1 (6 bases). V was pared by 0 bases and J by 9 bases, with 15 bases between. The CDR3 has 16 residues. The germline V gene encodes CDR1 SGHTA and CDR2 FQGTGA.

This clonotype has only a few counts. The chain combines TRBV6-1 with TRBJ2-7; 12 bases map to TRBD1. V lost 3 bases to trimming and J lost 10 bases; unmatched junction nucleotides: 13. Germline CDR1 and CDR2: MNHNS and SASEGT. The CDR3 is 16 amino acids. The DNA for the CDR3 is TGTGCCAGCAGTGACCCGGGACAGGGGGCGCGGAAGGAACAGTACTTC. Amino acids: CASSDPGQGARKEQYF.

As to this clonotype: One junction end disagrees with the germline gene, perhaps due to a read error. V gene TRBV7-9 combines with J gene TRBJ2-7; TRBD1 matches 7 bases. The CDR3 sequence is 16 residues long. Germline V CDR1 and CDR2: SEHNR, FQNEAQ (reference sequence). The chain's CDR3 is CASSPSRQGASYEQYF. Written as DNA, the CDR3 is TGCGCCAGCAGCCCCTCCCGACAGGGCGCCTCCTACGAGCAGTACTTC.

As to this clonotype: This may be a read error, as it is one base from a much larger clone. The chain uses TRBV10-3 and TRBJ1-1, with D maybe TRBD1 (5 bases). The CDR3 has 15 residues. CDR1 is ENHRY and CDR2 is SYGVKD in the germline V gene. CDR3 sequence (DNA): TGTGCCAGCAGTTACGGTTGGGACGGGGCGACTGAAGCTTTCTTT. Residues: CASSYGWDGATEAFF.

This clonotype was seen only a few times. The rearrangement joins TRBV25-1 to TRBJ1-4; TRBD1 agrees at 8 bases. Germline values: CDR1 MGHDK, CDR2 SYGVNS. The ends lost 6 bases at V and 5 bases at J; junction bases unmatched: 5. This CDR3 is built from 14 residues. In DNA, the CDR3 is TGTGCCAGCAGAGACGACAGGGGAAATGAAAAACTGTTTTTT. Translated: CASRDDRGNEKLFF.